The 16 T cell receptor beta chains listed next were all sequenced from one sample in a study of cytotoxic CD8 clonotypes in ibrutinib-treated CLL. Sequenced by immunoSEQ multiplex PCR; TCRdb stores in-frame clones only, minus some. The table includes more than 15,000 clones, 55% to 80% detected once. The sequences come from PBMCs, collected after 12 months of ibrutinib treatment. The receptors here all came from a human donor with chronic lymphocytic leukemia.

This chain uses TRBV18 with TRBJ1-1; TRBD1 matches 9 bases. The V gene's germline CDR1 is KGHSH and CDR2 LQKENI. V dropped 3 bases and J dropped 1; count of bases not matched to a gene: 3. The CDR3 totals 15 residues. CDR3 coding DNA: TGTGCCAGCTCACCGGGACAGGGCGGGAACACTGAAGCTTTCTTT. Its protein product is CASSPGQGGNTEAFF. The full variable domain, with the rest looked up from reference TRBV18 and TRBJ1-1, is NAGVMQNPRHLVRRRGQEARLRCSPMKGHSHVYWYRQLPEEGLKFMVYLQKENIIDESGMPKERFSAEFPKEGPSILRIQQVVRGDSAAYFCASSPGQGGNTEAFFGQGTRLTVV.

This clone is medium-sized (0.01 to 0.1%). The genes are TRBV5-4 and TRBJ2-7, with D maybe TRBD1 (6 bases). Germline CDR1 reads SGHNT; CDR2 reads YYREEE (reference sequence). Trimming shortened V by 4 bases and J by 0 bases, and 11 bases separated the two germline ends. The CDR3 contains 14 residues. In DNA form, the CDR3 reads TGTGCCAGCAGCGCCCGGGACATCTCCTACGAGCAGTACTTC. Its protein product is CASSARDISYEQYF.

CDR3 in amino acids: CASSDAANTGELFF. CDR3 sequence (DNA): TGCGCCAGCAGTGACGCCGCGAACACCGGGGAGCTGTTTTTT. The V gene is TRBV10-1, the J gene TRBJ2-2; D unclear. CDR3 length: 14 amino acids. The ends were cut back, 3 bases at V and 0 bases at J, with 5 bases in the middle. The germline CDR1 and CDR2 sequences are WNHNN and SYGVQD (reference sequence).

This chain links TRBV5-1 with TRBJ2-5; D not certain. This CDR3 region has 13 residues. CDR1 and CDR2 from the germline V gene are SGHRS and YFSETQ. V was shortened by 1 base and J by 5 bases, with 9 bases between the two germline ends. The CDR3 bases are TGCGCCAGCAGCTTGTACCTGCGGGAGACCCAGTACTTC. This encodes CASSLYLRETQYF.

This clone showed up just a few times. V is TRBV27 and J is TRBJ2-1; TRBD2 aligns across 9 bases. The CDR3 consists of 15 residues. The V gene's germline CDR1 is MNHEY and CDR2 SMNVEV (reference sequence). V lost 3 bases to trimming and J lost 9 bases; unmatched junction nucleotides: 9. CDR3 residues: CASSLRLAAVFEQFF. The CDR3 DNA is TGTGCCAGCAGTTTGAGACTAGCGGCGGTTTTTGAGCAGTTCTTC.

A single count supports this clone. The V call is TRBV12-1, the J call TRBJ2-5. TRBV12-1 has pseudogene status. The CDR3 spans 14 residues. CDR3 nucleotide sequence: TGTGCCAGCAGCTTTGGGTGGGGCCAAGAGACCCAGTACTTC. It translates to CASSFGWGQETQYF.

The rearrangement links TRBV2 to TRBJ2-5; no firm D call. The germline V gene encodes CDR1 SNHLY and CDR2 FYNNEI. The V end was cut by 6 bases, the J end by 1 base, with 15 bases between. The CDR3 runs to 15 residues. The CDR3 reads CASSAEAGPQETQYF. The CDR3, as DNA: TGTGCCAGCAGCGCCGAGGCAGGCCCCCAAGAGACCCAGTACTTC.

CDR3 DNA: TGCACCGGGACTGAAGCTTTCTTT. This gives the protein CTGTEAFF. The chain employs TRBV20-1 and TRBJ1-1, with D unclear. There are 8 residues in the CDR3. CDR1 DFQATT and CDR2 SNEGSKA come from the germline V gene (reference sequence).

This clone was seen a few times. The V and J genes are TRBV10-3 and TRBJ2-2, with D possibly being TRBD2 (6 bases). The CDR3 is 14 amino acids. The V gene's germline CDR1 is ENHRY and CDR2 SYGVKD. Trimming took 9 bases from V and 6 from J, leaving 17 bases between them. CDR3 sequence: CAIGIREEAGELFF. The CDR3 nucleotides are TGTGCCATTGGGATCAGGGAGGAGGCCGGGGAGCTGTTTTTT.

This clone was observed a few times. The chain uses TRBV11-2 and TRBJ1-5; D is unclear. Trimming removed 0 bases at V and 3 bases at J, with 9 bases between. There are 15 residues in the CDR3. Germline-derived CDR1 and CDR2 are SGHAT and FQNNGV. CDR3 sequence: CASSLDPWSNQPQHF. CDR3 nucleotides: TGTGCCAGCAGCTTAGATCCCTGGTCCAATCAGCCCCAGCATTTT.

This chain connects TRBV4-1 to TRBJ2-7; the D is unclear. CDR3 length: 15 residues. Trimming shortened V by 2 bases and J by 2 bases, and 13 bases separated the two germline ends. Looked up from germline, CDR1 is MGHRA and CDR2 is YSYEKL. As DNA, the CDR3 is TGCGCCAGCAGCCAACGTACAGATGCTACCTACGAGCAGTACTTC. Translation gives CASSQRTDATYEQYF.

The V and J genes are TRBV11-2 and TRBJ1-5; the D is unclear. V was cut by 0 bases and J by 5 bases, with 5 bases left in between. Germline CDR1 reads SGHAT; CDR2 reads FQNNGV. The CDR3 totals 13 residues. CDR3 protein: CASSLEGYQPQHF. CDR3 DNA: TGTGCCAGCAGCTTAGAGGGATATCAGCCCCAGCATTTT.

V usage is TRBV11-2 and J usage is TRBJ1-4; no clear D gene. The CDR3 totals 15 residues. Germline CDR1 SGHAT, CDR2 FQNNGV. The germline V and J ends were trimmed by 5 bases and 3 bases, with 13 bases remaining between them. The CDR3 DNA sequence: TGTGCCAGCAGCACCAGTGGTATGGCTAATGAAAAACTGTTTTTT. This translates into CASSTSGMANEKLFF.

This sequence joins TRBV6-1 and TRBJ2-7, with TRBD1 as a possible D gene (5 bases). The CDR3 extends over 13 amino acids. Per the germline V gene, CDR1 is MNHNS and CDR2 is SASEGT. The germline V and J ends were trimmed by 3 bases and 2 bases, with 8 bases remaining between them. The CDR3 nucleotides are TGTGCCAGCAGTGAGCAGGGCCCCTACGAGCAGTACTTC. Translating gives CASSEQGPYEQYF.

The V and J genes are TRBV6-6 and TRBJ2-2, with 9 positions matching TRBD2. The CDR3 totals 15 residues. The V and J ends lost 7 bases and 0 bases, in that order; junction bases with no gene match: 3. Germline CDR1 MNHNY, CDR2 SVGAGI (reference sequence). CDR3 amino acids: CASTGTSPNTGELFF. The CDR3 bases are TGTGCCAGCACCGGGACTAGCCCGAACACCGGGGAGCTGTTTTTT.

This CDR3 is CASSVGGGDYGYTF. The CDR3 DNA follows: TGTGCCAGCAGCGTAGGAGGGGGGGACTATGGCTACACCTTC. This chain links TRBV9 with TRBJ1-2, with a possible D match to TRBD1 (6 bases). Germline V lookup: CDR1 SGDLS, CDR2 YYNGEE. V gave up 0 bases and J gave up 3 bases, with 9 bases separating them. The CDR3 loop spans 14 amino acids.